The 25 T cell receptor beta chains below were found in one sample sequenced in a study of blood T cell repertoires in COVID-19. Data came from immunoSEQ multiplex PCR; TCRdb stores just in-frame clones and leaves some out. Of under 150,000 clones in the sample, roughly 91% were seen once. The sample was peripheral blood. These receptor sequences come from a human donor in a cohort sampled during active COVID-19.

This clone was picked up one time. The rearrangement joins TRBV29-1 to TRBJ2-1, with 7 bases aligning to TRBD2. After removal of 5 bases from V and 8 bases from J, the junction contained 12 bases not matched to a gene. Germline CDR1 is SQVTM and CDR2 is ANQGSEA. CDR3 size: 14 residues. The CDR3 DNA is TGCAGCGTTCAAGGCGGGAGAGGGATGGATGAGCAGTTCTTC. Translated: CSVQGGRGMDEQFF.

This chain joins TRBV27 and TRBJ2-2, with D perhaps matching TRBD2 (6 bases). Germline V gene sequence: CDR1 MNHEY, CDR2 SMNVEV (reference sequence). The length of the CDR3 is 14 residues. V lost 6 bases and J lost 1, with 9 bases in between. CDR3 in DNA: TGTGCCAGCAGCCCGGGACTGAACACCGGGGAGCTGTTTTTT. The encoded protein is CASSPGLNTGELFF.

The V and J genes are TRBV18 and TRBJ1-1; 7 nucleotides match TRBD1. Trimming cost V 0 bases and J 6 bases; bases outside gene matches: 10. The CDR3 runs 16 residues. Per the germline V gene, CDR1 is KGHSH and CDR2 is LQKENI. CDR3 residues: CASSPPQGGMVAEAFF. The DNA of the CDR3 is TGTGCCAGCTCACCACCTCAGGGGGGAATGGTCGCTGAAGCTTTCTTT.

V usage is TRBV28 and J usage is TRBJ1-6; the match to TRBD1 covers 7 bases. This CDR3 is 15 amino acids long. The V segment lost 7 bases and the J segment 10 bases; nucleotides outside the gene matches: 13. CDR1 is MDHEN, CDR2 SYDVKM, per germline. CDR3 sequence: CASNLGLTGYSPLHF. CDR3 sequence (DNA): TGTGCCAGCAACCTCGGTTTGACAGGGTACTCACCCCTCCACTTT.

CDR3 DNA sequence: TGTGCCAGCAGCCTATGGACAGGGGGGAATAATGAAAAACTGTTTTTT. Encoded protein: CASSLWTGGNNEKLFF. This chain connects TRBV7-8 to TRBJ1-4; 10 bases line up with TRBD1. This CDR3 comprises 16 residues. Germline V CDR1 and CDR2: SGHVS, FQNEAQ. The V segment lost 5 bases and the J segment 4 bases; nucleotides outside the gene matches: 7.

The chain couples TRBV5-1 to TRBJ1-3; D perhaps matches TRBD1 (5 bases). Germline-derived CDR1 and CDR2 are SGHRS and YFSETQ. This CDR3 has 17 residues. Trimming stripped 0 bases from V and 3 bases from J, with 16 bases between. The CDR3 here is CASSLEFGGSGGNTIYF. The DNA for the CDR3 is TGCGCCAGCAGCTTGGAATTCGGGGGATCCGGTGGAAACACCATATATTTT.

The chain is built from TRBV7-9 and TRBJ2-5; tentative D call: TRBD2 (5 bases). The CDR3 is 12 residues long. Germline lookup yields CDR1 SEHNR and CDR2 FQNEAQ (reference sequence). Trimming shortened V by 1 base and J by 10 bases, and 10 bases separated the two germline ends. In DNA, the CDR3 is TGTGCCAGCAGCTTAGTTCTGGGGAGCCAGTACTTC. As protein: CASSLVLGSQYF.

This clone was observed once. The rearrangement joins TRBV25-1 to TRBJ2-5; D unclear. The CDR3 length is 11 residues. V was trimmed by 4 bases and J by 7 bases, leaving 7 bases between them. Germline V gene data show CDR1 as MGHDK and CDR2 as SYGVNS. CDR3 DNA: TGTGCCAGCAGTGGCTACGGGACCCAGTACTTC. It codes for CASSGYGTQYF.

The rearrangement joins TRBV2 to TRBJ1-2, with D perhaps matching TRBD1 (5 bases). The V and J ends lost 0 bases and 7 bases respectively, with 18 bases between them. CDR3 size: 16 residues. CDR1 is SNHLY and CDR2 is FYNNEI in the germline V gene. CDR3 sequence: CASSEALRGHRRGYTF. DNA of the CDR3: TGTGCCAGCAGTGAAGCGCTTCGCGGACACAGGCGTGGCTACACCTTC.

The genes are TRBV6-5 and TRBJ2-1; D gene uncertain. Germline CDR1 is MNHEY and CDR2 is SVGAGI. CDR3 size: 16 residues. V lost 1 base to trimming and J lost 2 bases, with 12 bases between them. As DNA, the CDR3 is TGTGCCAGCAGTTACTACCTTACAGCACCCTACAATGAGCAGTTCTTC. Amino acids: CASSYYLTAPYNEQFF.

This chain connects TRBV7-9 to TRBJ2-1; 7 nucleotides agree with TRBD1. J was trimmed by 2 bases and V by 5 bases; bases with no gene match: 6. There are 15 residues in the CDR3. Germline loops: CDR1 SEHNR, CDR2 FQNEAQ (reference sequence). The CDR3 region is CASSAPGTAYNEQFF. CDR3 DNA sequence: TGTGCCAGCAGCGCCCCCGGGACAGCCTACAATGAGCAGTTCTTC.

The chain joins TRBV2 to TRBJ2-5; D gene ambiguous. Germline V lookup: CDR1 SNHLY, CDR2 FYNNEI. Deletions cut 6 bases from V and 5 bases from J, with 13 bases between. The CDR3 covers 13 residues. The CDR3 protein is CASSVDTTETQYF. The CDR3 DNA sequence: TGTGCCAGCAGCGTAGACACCACGGAGACCCAGTACTTC.

Only one count was recorded for this clone. The chain recombines TRBV12-3 or TRBV12-4 with TRBJ1-1; D possibly corresponds to TRBD1 (6 bases). The length of the CDR3 is 13 residues. The V end was cut by 6 bases, the J end by 7 bases, with 15 bases between. The CDR3 bases are TGTGCCAGCAGCCCGGTCAGGGGTTATGAAGCTTTCTTT. Its translation is CASSPVRGYEAFF.

The chain couples TRBV18 to TRBJ1-1; TRBD1 aligns across 8 bases. V lost 6 bases and J lost 6; bases outside the gene matches: 6. Germline V gene data show CDR1 as KGHSH and CDR2 as LQKENI. The CDR3 consists of 13 residues. Written as DNA, the CDR3 is TGTGCCAGCTCGCTACAGGGGGGGGCTGAAGCTTTCTTT. The encoded protein is CASSLQGGAEAFF.

This clone was seen only a few times. The chain employs TRBV7-6 and TRBJ2-1, with D possibly matching TRBD2 (6 bases). This CDR3 is 16 amino acids long. Trimming took 5 bases from V and 0 from J, leaving 14 bases between them. From germline, CDR1 is SGHVS and CDR2 FNYEAQ. DNA for the CDR3: TGTGCCAGCAGCGACCGGGACTTTTACTCCTACAATGAGCAGTTCTTC. Its protein is CASSDRDFYSYNEQFF.

The CDR3 DNA reads as TGTGCCAGCAGCTTAGCCCCGGGACAGGGTAGCACCGGGGAGCTGTTTTTT. Translating gives CASSLAPGQGSTGELFF. The V and J genes are TRBV7-9 and TRBJ2-2; 9 bases map to TRBD1. CDR1 is SEHNR and CDR2 is FQNEAQ in the germline V gene (reference sequence). J was trimmed by 4 bases and V by 0 bases; bases with no gene match: 6. This CDR3 is 17 amino acids long.

The chain couples TRBV6-2 or TRBV6-3 to TRBJ2-1, with 7 bases identical to TRBD1. Germline values: CDR1 MNHEY, CDR2 SVGEGT. V lost 2 bases to trimming and J lost 1 base; unmatched junction nucleotides: 2. The CDR3 covers 15 residues. Here the CDR3 DNA reads TGTGCCAGCAGTTACCGGACAGGTTCCTACAATGAGCAGTTCTTC. Translating it yields CASSYRTGSYNEQFF.

The chain links TRBV29-1 to TRBJ2-1, with 9 bases aligning to TRBD1. Germline values: CDR1 SQVTM, CDR2 ANQGSEA. The length of the CDR3 is 13 residues. Germline trimming cut 7 bases from V and 6 bases from J; bases unmatched to any gene: 7. The CDR3 is CSGGQGMGNEQFF. The CDR3 DNA sequence: TGCAGCGGTGGACAGGGGATGGGCAATGAGCAGTTCTTC.

The chain combines TRBV7-2 with TRBJ1-6; D is ambiguous. Trimming took off 5 bases at V and 15 bases at J, with 11 bases between the two ends. This CDR3 region has 11 residues. The germline V gene encodes CDR1 SGHTA and CDR2 FQGNSA. The CDR3 region is CASSPGVNLHF. For the CDR3, the DNA is TGTGCCAGCAGCCCCGGGGTAAACCTCCACTTT. The full variable domain, rest sourced from reference TRBV7-2 and TRBJ1-6, is GAGVSQSPSNKVTEKGKDVELRCDPISGHTALYWYRQSLGQGLEFLIYFQGNSAPDKSGLPSDRFSAERTGGSVSTLTIQRTQQEDSAVYLCASSPGVNLHFGNGTRLTVT.

In its sample, this clone was seen once. V usage is TRBV24-1 and J usage is TRBJ2-1, with a weak D call TRBD2 (6 bases). This CDR3 contains 13 residues. Trimming removed 3 bases at V and 10 bases at J, with 12 bases between. CDR1 KGHDR and CDR2 SFDVKD come from the germline V gene. CDR3 bases: TGTGCCACCAGTGATCCTCTGGGGGGAGAGCAGTTCTTC. It codes for CATSDPLGGEQFF.

This clone occurred once. V gene TRBV10-1 combines with J gene TRBJ1-2, with D hard to call. The V end lost 5 bases, the J end lost 5 bases, and 15 bases lay between the germline ends. The CDR3 has 14 amino acids. CDR1 WNHNN and CDR2 SYGVQD come from the germline V gene (reference sequence). The CDR3 coding sequence is TGCGCCAGCAGTCCAGGTTCTTCTGGTTATGGCTACACCTTC. This encodes CASSPGSSGYGYTF.

The rearrangement joins TRBV3-1 (or the pseudogene TRBV3-2) to TRBJ2-7; weak D call: TRBD1 (6 bases). The CDR3 runs to 14 residues. Deletions cut 3 bases from V and 2 bases from J, with 11 bases between. In germline, CDR1 is LGHDT, CDR2 YNNKEL (reference sequence). CDR3 sequence reads: CASSHRQEAYEQYF. CDR3 in DNA: TGTGCCAGCAGCCATAGACAGGAGGCCTACGAGCAGTACTTC.

The chain is built from TRBV2 and TRBJ2-6; a possible D gene is TRBD1 (5 bases). CDR1 is SNHLY, CDR2 FYNNEI, per germline. This CDR3 spans 18 amino acids. Trimming left V 4 bases short and J 5 bases short, with 21 bases between. CDR3 amino acids: CASSAFGREVKWANVLTF. CDR3 bases: TGTGCCAGCAGTGCCTTCGGCAGGGAAGTGAAATGGGCCAACGTCCTGACTTTC.

The chain recombines TRBV5-6 with TRBJ2-5; 8 nucleotides agree with TRBD1. The CDR3 runs to 13 residues. V dropped 2 bases and J dropped 7; count of bases not matched to a gene: 4. The germline V gene has CDR1 SGHDT and CDR2 YYEEEE. The CDR3 DNA is TGTGCCAGCAGCTTCAGGGGGCAGGGGACCCAGTACTTC. Amino acid sequence: CASSFRGQGTQYF. The full variable domain, its missing parts supplied by reference TRBV5-6 and TRBJ2-5, is DAGVTQSPTHLIKTRGQQVTLRCSPKSGHDTVSWYQQALGQGPQFIFQYYEEEERQRGNFPDRFSGHQFPNYSSELNVNALLLGDSALYLCASSFRGQGTQYFGPGTRLLVL.

The chain links TRBV7-9 to TRBJ2-3; maybe TRBD1 (6 bases). Trimming left V 2 bases short and J 0 bases short, with 12 bases between. The CDR3 has 16 residues. Germline V CDR1 and CDR2: SEHNR, FQNEAQ (reference sequence). CDR3 nucleotide sequence: TGTGCCAGCAGCTTAAGGCCGACAGGTAGCACAGATACGCAGTATTTT. Protein product: CASSLRPTGSTDTQYF.